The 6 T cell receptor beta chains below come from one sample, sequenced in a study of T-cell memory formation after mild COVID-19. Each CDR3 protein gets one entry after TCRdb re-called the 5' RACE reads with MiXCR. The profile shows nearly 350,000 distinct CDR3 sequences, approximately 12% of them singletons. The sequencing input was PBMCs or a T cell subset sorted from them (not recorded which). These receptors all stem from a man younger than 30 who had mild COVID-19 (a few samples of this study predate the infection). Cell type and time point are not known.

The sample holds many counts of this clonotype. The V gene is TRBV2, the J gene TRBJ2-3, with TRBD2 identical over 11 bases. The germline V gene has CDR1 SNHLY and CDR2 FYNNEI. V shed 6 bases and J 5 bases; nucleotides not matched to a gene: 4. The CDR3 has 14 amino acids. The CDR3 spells CASRLLAGVDTQYF. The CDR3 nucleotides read TGTGCCAGCAGACTACTAGCGGGGGTAGATACGCAGTATTTT.

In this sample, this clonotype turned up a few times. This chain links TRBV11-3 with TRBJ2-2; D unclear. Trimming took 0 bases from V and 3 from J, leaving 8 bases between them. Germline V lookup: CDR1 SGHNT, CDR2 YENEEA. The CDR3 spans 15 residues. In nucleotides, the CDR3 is TGTGCCAGCAGCTTAGACGGTGGCTACACCGGGGAGCTGTTTTTT. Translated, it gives CASSLDGGYTGELFF. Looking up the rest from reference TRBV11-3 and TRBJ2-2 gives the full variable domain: EAGVVQSPRYKIIEKKQPVAFWCNPISGHNTLYWYLQNLGQGPELLIRYENEEAVDDSQLPKDRFSAERLKGVDSTLKIQPAELGDSAVYLCASSLDGGYTGELFFGEGSRLTVL.

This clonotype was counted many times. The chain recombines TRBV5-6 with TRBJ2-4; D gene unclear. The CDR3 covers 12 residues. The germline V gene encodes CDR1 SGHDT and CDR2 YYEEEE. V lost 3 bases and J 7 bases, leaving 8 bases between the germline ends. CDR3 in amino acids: CASSSTLNIQYF. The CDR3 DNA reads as TGTGCCAGCAGCTCAACTTTGAACATTCAGTACTTC.

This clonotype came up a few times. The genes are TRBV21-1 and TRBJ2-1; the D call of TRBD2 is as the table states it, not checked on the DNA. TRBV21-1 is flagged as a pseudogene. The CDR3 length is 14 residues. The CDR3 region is CASSKVAGNNEQFF. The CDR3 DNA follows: TGTGCCAGCAGCAAAGTGGCGGGAAACAATGAGCAGTTCTTC.

Here the CDR3 reads CASSFPRVTDKPNNEQFF. DNA of the CDR3: TGTGCCAGCAGTTTCCCCAGGGTGACAGATAAACCGAACAATGAGCAGTTCTTC. The chain carries TRBV28 and TRBJ2-1, with a tentative D call TRBD1 (5 bases). The CDR3 is made up of 18 amino acids. From germline, CDR1 is MDHEN and CDR2 SYDVKM. The germline V and J ends were trimmed by 3 bases and 5 bases, with 23 bases remaining between them.

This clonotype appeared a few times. The CDR3 is CSAAATDTQYF. The CDR3 DNA reads TGCAGTGCAGCGGCCACAGATACGCAGTATTTT. The chain uses TRBV20-1 and TRBJ2-3; perhaps TRBD2 as D (5 bases). V lost 6 bases, J lost 2 bases, and 6 bases lay in between. Germline CDR1 is DFQATT and CDR2 is SNEGSKA (reference sequence). The CDR3 loop spans 11 amino acids.